Below are 5 T cell receptor beta chains sequenced from a single sample in a study of blood T cell repertoires in COVID-19. Only in-frame clones appear in the TCRdb table, and some are missing; sequencing was by immunoSEQ multiplex PCR. The table lists 400,000 to 550,000 clones, roughly 87% of them singletons. The material sequenced was PBMCs or T cells enriched from blood (not recorded which). These receptors were collected from a woman aged 18-29 years with acute COVID-19.

V usage is TRBV28 and J usage is TRBJ2-2, with 7 bases fitting TRBD2. The CDR3 consists of 17 residues. In germline, CDR1 is MDHEN, CDR2 SYDVKM. Unmatched junction bases numbered 11, after V lost 6 bases and J lost 1 base. DNA for the CDR3: TGTGCCAGCAGCTCACCTCTTGGCGGGAGGAACACCGGGGAGCTGTTTTTT. This gives the protein CASSSPLGGRNTGELFF.

This chain links TRBV5-5 with TRBJ1-1; no reliable D call. Trimming took off 6 bases at V and 9 bases at J, with 9 bases between the two ends. CDR1 is SGHKS, CDR2 YYEKEE, per germline (reference sequence). The CDR3 consists of 10 residues. This chain's CDR3 is CASTHGKAFF. The CDR3, as DNA: TGTGCCAGCACCCACGGGAAAGCTTTCTTT.

This clone was found once. The chain employs TRBV4-1 and TRBJ2-2; TRBD2 agrees at 12 bases. The CDR3 runs to 17 residues. Germline V gene lookup returns CDR1 MGHRA and CDR2 YSYEKL. V lost 3 bases, J lost 4 bases, and 6 bases stayed unmatched. The CDR3 spells CASSHPSGGAATGELFF. DNA for the CDR3: TGCGCCAGCAGCCACCCTAGCGGGGGGGCCGCCACCGGGGAGCTGTTTTTT.

The genes are TRBV2 and TRBJ1-1; no clear D gene. Trimming stripped 8 bases from V and 7 bases from J, with 8 bases between. This CDR3 spans 10 amino acids. Germline V gives CDR1 SNHLY, CDR2 FYNNEI. The CDR3 here is CASGRSEAFF. As DNA, the CDR3 is TGTGCCAGCGGTAGAAGTGAAGCTTTCTTT.

The chain carries TRBV19 and TRBJ2-1, with TRBD2 matching 7 bases. The germline CDR1 and CDR2 sequences are LNHDA and SQIVND (reference sequence). With V trimmed by 6 bases and J by 4 bases, 12 bases remained unmatched. CDR3 length: 16 residues. The CDR3 region is CASSLTSGTIYNEQFF. For the CDR3, the DNA is TGTGCCAGTAGCCTCACGTCCGGGACTATTTACAATGAGCAGTTCTTC.